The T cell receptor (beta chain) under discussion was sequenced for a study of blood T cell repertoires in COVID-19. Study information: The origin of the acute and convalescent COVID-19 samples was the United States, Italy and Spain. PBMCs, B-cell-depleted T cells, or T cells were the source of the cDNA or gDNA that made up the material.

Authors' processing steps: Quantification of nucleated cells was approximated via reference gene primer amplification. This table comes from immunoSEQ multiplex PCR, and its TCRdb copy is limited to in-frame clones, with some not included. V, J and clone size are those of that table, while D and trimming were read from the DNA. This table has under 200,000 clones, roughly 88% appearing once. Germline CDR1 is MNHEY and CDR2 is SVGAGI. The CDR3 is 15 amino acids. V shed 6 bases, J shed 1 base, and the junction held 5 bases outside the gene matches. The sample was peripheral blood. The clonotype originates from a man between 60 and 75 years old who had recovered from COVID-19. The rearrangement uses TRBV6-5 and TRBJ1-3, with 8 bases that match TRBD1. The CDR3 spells CASSLRGLSGNTIYF. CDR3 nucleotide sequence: TGTGCCAGCAGCCTCAGGGGGCTATCTGGAAACACCATATATTTT.